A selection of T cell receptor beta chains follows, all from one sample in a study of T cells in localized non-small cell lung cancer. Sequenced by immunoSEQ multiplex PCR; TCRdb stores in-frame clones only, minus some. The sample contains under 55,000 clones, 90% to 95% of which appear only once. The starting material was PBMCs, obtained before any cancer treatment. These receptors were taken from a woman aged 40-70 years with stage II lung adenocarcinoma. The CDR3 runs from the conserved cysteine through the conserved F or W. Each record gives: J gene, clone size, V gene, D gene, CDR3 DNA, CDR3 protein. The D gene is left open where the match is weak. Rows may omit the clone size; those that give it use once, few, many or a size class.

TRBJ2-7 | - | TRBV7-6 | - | TGTGCCAGCAGCCAGGGGGGTAGCTCCTACGAGCAGTACTTC | CASSQGGSSYEQYF
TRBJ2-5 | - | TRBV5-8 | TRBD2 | TGTGCCAGCAGCTTGGGACTAGCGGGAGGCCAAGAGACCCAGTACTTC | CASSLGLAGGQETQYF
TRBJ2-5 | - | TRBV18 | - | TGTGCCAGCTCACCGGCCCCGGGGGAGACCCAGTACTTC | CASSPAPGETQYF
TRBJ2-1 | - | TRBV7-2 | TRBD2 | TGTGCCAGCAGCTTGGGACCTAGCGGAGGGCCCTACAATGAGCAGTTCTTC | CASSLGPSGGPYNEQFF
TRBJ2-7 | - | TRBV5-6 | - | TGTGCCAGCGCATCCACGGGGGGCACCTACGAGCAGTACTTC | CASASTGGTYEQYF
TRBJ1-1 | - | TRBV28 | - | TGTGCCAGCAGCCCCCACCAACAGGCAACTGAAGCTTTCTTT | CASSPHQQATEAFF
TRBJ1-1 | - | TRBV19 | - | TGTGCCAGTAGTACCGGGCCCGGGACTGAAGCTTTCTTT | CASSTGPGTEAFF
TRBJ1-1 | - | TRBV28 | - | TGTGCCAGCAGTTTACAGACAGGTGAAGCTTTCTTT | CASSLQTGEAFF
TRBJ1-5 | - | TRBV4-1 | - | TGCGCCAGCAGCCACAGGGAGGCCTACCCTAGCAATCAGCCCCAGCATTTT | CASSHREAYPSNQPQHF
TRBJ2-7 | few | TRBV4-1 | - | TGCGCCAGCAGCCCAGGGATTTCCTACGAGCAGTACTTC | CASSPGISYEQYF
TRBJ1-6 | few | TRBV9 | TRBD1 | TGTGCCAGCAGTGGACAGGGGGATAATTCACCCCTCCACTTT | CASSGQGDNSPLHF
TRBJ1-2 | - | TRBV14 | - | TGTGCCAGCAGCTTCGGGGGGGCCAACTATGGCTACACCTTC | CASSFGGANYGYTF
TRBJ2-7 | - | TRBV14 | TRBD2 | TGTGCCAGCAGCCTTCGGCCCCCGGGAGGAAACGTATACTTC | CASSLRPPGGNVYF
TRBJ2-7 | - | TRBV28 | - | TGTGCCAGCAGCCTCCTTTACGAGCAGTACTTC | CASSLLYEQYF
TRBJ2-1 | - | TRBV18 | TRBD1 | TGTGCCAGCTCACCAGGTCCAGGGGGTATTTACAATGAGCAGTTCTTC | CASSPGPGGIYNEQFF
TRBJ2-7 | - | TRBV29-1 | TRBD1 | TGCAGCGTTGCGGGAACAGGGGTTGGCGAGCAGTACTTC | CSVAGTGVGEQYF
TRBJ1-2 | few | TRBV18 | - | TGTGCCAGCTCACCAGAGACAGTGAGCTATGGCTACACCTTC | CASSPETVSYGYTF
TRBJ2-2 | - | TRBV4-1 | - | TGCGCCAGCAGCCGCAGATTGACCGGGGAGCTGTTTTTT | CASSRRLTGELFF
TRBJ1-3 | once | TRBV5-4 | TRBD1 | TGTGCCAGCAGCCTACGGACGGGACAGGGGGCTGGAAACACCATATATTTT | CASSLRTGQGAGNTIYF
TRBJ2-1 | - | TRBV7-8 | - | TGTGCCAGCAGCTCCACACCCTCCTCGGACAATGAGCAGTTCTTC | CASSSTPSSDNEQFF
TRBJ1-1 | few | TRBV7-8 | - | TGTGCCAGCCAGGTGGGGACTGAAGCTTTCTTT | CASQVGTEAFF
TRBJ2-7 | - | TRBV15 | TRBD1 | TGTGCCACCAGCAGGCCCGGACAGGTGAGCTACGAGCAGTACTTC | CATSRPGQVSYEQYF
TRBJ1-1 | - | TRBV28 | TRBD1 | TGTGCCAGCAGTTCCCCGCCCGGGACAGGGCCCACTGAAGCTTTCTTT | CASSSPPGTGPTEAFF
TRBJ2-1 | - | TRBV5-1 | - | TGCGCCAGCAGTCTTGGGACCTCGTCCTACAATGAGCAGTTCTTC | CASSLGTSSYNEQFF
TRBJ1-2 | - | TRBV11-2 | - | TGTGCCAGCAGCTCAGACAGAACCTATGGCTACACCTTC | CASSSDRTYGYTF
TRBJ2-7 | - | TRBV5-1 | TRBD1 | TGCGCCAGCTCTCGGGACAGCATCACCTACGAGCAGTACTTC | CASSRDSITYEQYF
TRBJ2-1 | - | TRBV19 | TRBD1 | TGTGCCAGTAGTATAGATGAGACAGGGGTGGATGAGCAGTTCTTC | CASSIDETGVDEQFF
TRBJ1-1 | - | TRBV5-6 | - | TGTGCCAGCAGCTTGGCGCAGAACACTGAAGCTTTCTTT | CASSLAQNTEAFF
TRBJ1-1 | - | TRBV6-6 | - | TGTGCCAGCAGAGGAGAGAAAGGCACTGAAGCTTTCTTT | CASRGEKGTEAFF
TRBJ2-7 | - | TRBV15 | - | TGTGCCACCAGCAGACAGGTCAGCTCCTACGAGCAGTACTTC | CATSRQVSSYEQYF
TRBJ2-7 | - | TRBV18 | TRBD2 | TGTGCCAGCTCACCACTACCCTGGACTAGCGGGAGAAGCAACGAGCAGTACTTC | CASSPLPWTSGRSNEQYF
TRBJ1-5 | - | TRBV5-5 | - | TGTGCCAGCAGCCCATTCTCGGAACGGAGCAATCAGCCCCAGCATTTT | CASSPFSERSNQPQHF
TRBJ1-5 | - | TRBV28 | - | TGTGCCAGCAGCGGCGGGACCGCTGGGGGCAATCAGCCCCAGCATTTT | CASSGGTAGGNQPQHF
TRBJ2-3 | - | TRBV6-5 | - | TGTGCCAGCAGCCTTCGGAGGGAGACAGATACGCAGTATTTT | CASSLRRETDTQYF
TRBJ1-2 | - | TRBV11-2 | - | TGTGCCAGCAGCCGCGGCGGCGCTTATGGCTACACCTTC | CASSRGGAYGYTF
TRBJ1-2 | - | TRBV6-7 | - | TGTGCCAGCAGCCTACAGGCGGGCAGCGTCTATGGCTACACCTTC | CASSLQAGSVYGYTF
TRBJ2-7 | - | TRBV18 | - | TGTGCCAGCTCACCGCCCGACTACGAGCAGTACTTC | CASSPPDYEQYF
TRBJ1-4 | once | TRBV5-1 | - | TGCGCCAGCAGCTTAAAGGTGGGAGGTGAAAAACTGTTTTTT | CASSLKVGGEKLFF
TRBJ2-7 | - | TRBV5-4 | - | TGTGCCAGCAGCTTGGCTACAGGGCCCTCCTACGAGCAGTACTTC | CASSLATGPSYEQYF
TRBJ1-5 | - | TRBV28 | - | TGTGCCAGCAGTGTATCCCAGGGATCCTCGCCCCAGCATTTT | CASSVSQGSSPQHF
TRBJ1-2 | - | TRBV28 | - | TGTGCCACCGGGGCGCCTGGCTACACCTTC | CATGAPGYTF
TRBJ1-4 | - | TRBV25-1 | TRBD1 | TGTGCCAGCAAGGGACAGACAAATGAAAAACTGTTTTTT | CASKGQTNEKLFF
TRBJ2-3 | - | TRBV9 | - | TGTGCCAGCAGCGTAGATCCGCTAAGCACAGATACGCAGTATTTT | CASSVDPLSTDTQYF
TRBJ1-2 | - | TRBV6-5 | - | TGTGCCAGCAGTTACGATTCAGGCTCCTATGGCTACACCTTC | CASSYDSGSYGYTF
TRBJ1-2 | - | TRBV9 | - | TGTGCCAGCAGCGTAGATGGGGGGGCGGCACTTGGCTACACCTTC | CASSVDGGAALGYTF
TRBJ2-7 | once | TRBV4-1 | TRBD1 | TGCGCCAGCAGCCAAACCGAGTCTAGGGGGACAGCCGGGGAGCAGTACTTC | CASSQTESRGTAGEQYF